The 2 T cell receptor beta chains given below trace back to one sample, sequenced in a study of shared clonotypes between healthy human individuals. Assay used: immunoSEQ multiplex PCR; TCRdb lists only in-frame clones, some missing. Of millions of clones listed, more than 85% are singletons. Sequencing was carried out using naive CD4+ T cells from PBMCs. The subset was: CD45RA+ positively selected. The receptors originated from a man aged 18 to 30 in good health. Some clones in this sample may be carry-over from other donors' samples.

The gene calls are TRBV7-6 and TRBJ2-2; 7 nucleotides agree with TRBD1. Germline V CDR1 and CDR2: SGHVS, FNYEAQ. Trimming removed 5 bases from V and 7 bases from J; junction bases left unmatched: 10. There are 15 residues in the CDR3. The CDR3 loop is CASSPKTGSGGELFF. The CDR3 DNA reads as TGTGCCAGCAGCCCCAAGACAGGGTCGGGCGGGGAGCTGTTTTTT.

The chain links TRBV2 to TRBJ2-7, with D perhaps being TRBD1 or TRBD2 (6 bases each). The CDR3 covers 13 residues. Germline V CDR1 and CDR2: SNHLY, FYNNEI. The V gene lost 8 bases and the J gene lost 6 bases, with 17 bases spanning the gap. CDR3 amino acids: CASRLTGGGEQYF. The CDR3, as DNA: TGTGCCAGCCGCCTTACCGGGGGCGGCGAGCAGTACTTC.